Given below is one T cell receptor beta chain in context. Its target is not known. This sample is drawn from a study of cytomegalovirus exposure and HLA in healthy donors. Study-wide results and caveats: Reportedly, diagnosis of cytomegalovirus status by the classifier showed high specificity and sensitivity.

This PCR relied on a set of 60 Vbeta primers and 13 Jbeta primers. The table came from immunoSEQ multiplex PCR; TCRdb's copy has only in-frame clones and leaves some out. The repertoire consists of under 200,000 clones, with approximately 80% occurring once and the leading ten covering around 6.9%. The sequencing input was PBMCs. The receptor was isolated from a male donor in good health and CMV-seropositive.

CDR3 loop: CASSGGQGPNQPQHF. CDR3 DNA sequence: TGTGCCAGCAGTGGGGGACAGGGCCCTAATCAGCCCCAGCATTTT. J is TRBJ1-5 and V is TRBV6-1, with 9 bases aligning to TRBD1. Germline loops: CDR1 MNHNS, CDR2 SASEGT. The CDR3 runs to 15 residues. Trimming cost V 4 bases and J 4 bases; bases outside gene matches: 5.